Following are 8 T cell receptor beta chains from one sample sequenced in a study of T cell responses to AZD1222 COVID-19 vaccine listed by TCRdb under 2021. The library was obtained by the immunoSEQ multiplex PCR assay. TCRdb holds this immuneACCESS table with in-frame rearrangements only. Some clones are missing; in checked studies, unresolved V genes explain under half, and the rest has no known cause. The sample table lists 150,000 to 200,000 clones, 85% to 95% of them with a count of one. The ten largest clones capture about 10% of the sample. Interpreted using the paper, the time point label stands for: baseline before first vaccination. This sample comprised peripheral blood, obtained on day 0 of AZD1222 vaccination. These receptors were obtained from an adult in good health.

This clone has a single count. The chain carries TRBV6-4 and TRBJ1-2; TRBD1 is a possible D gene (5 bases). The V gene lost 0 bases and the J gene lost 8 bases, with 7 bases spanning the gap. Germline V lookup: CDR1 MRHNA, CDR2 SNTAGT. This CDR3 is 12 amino acids long. The CDR3, as DNA: TGTGCCAGCAGTGACTCTGGGGGAGGCTACACCTTC. Translated, it gives CASSDSGGGYTF.

The genes are TRBV19 and TRBJ1-2, with D possibly matching TRBD1 (5 bases). The germline V gene has CDR1 LNHDA and CDR2 SQIVND (reference sequence). With 3 bases removed from V and 4 bases from J, the gap between germline ends came to 18 bases. The CDR3 is 16 amino acids. The CDR3 DNA reads as TGTGCCAGTAGTATCCGTCCCAGGGCCCGGGGCTATGGCTACACCTTC. The encoded protein is CASSIRPRARGYGYTF. The full variable domain, completed using reference TRBV19 and TRBJ1-2, is DGGITQSPKYLFRKEGQNVTLSCEQNLNHDAMYWYRQDPGQGLRLIYYSQIVNDFQKGDIAEGYSVSREKKESFPLTVTSAQKNPTAFYLCASSIRPRARGYGYTFGSGTRLTVV.

The chain has TRBV5-8 and TRBJ2-7; the match to TRBD1 covers 8 bases. Germline-derived CDR1 and CDR2 are SGHTS and YDEGEE. The CDR3 covers 13 residues. The V segment lost 4 bases and the J segment 5 bases; nucleotides outside the gene matches: 5. In DNA, the CDR3 is TGTGCCAGCAGCCGACAGGGGAGCAACGAGCAGTACTTC. The encoded protein is CASSRQGSNEQYF.

This rearrangement joins TRBV6-5 to TRBJ1-3; D remains unclear. Germline assignment: CDR1 MNHEY and CDR2 SVGAGI. Trimming left V 6 bases short and J 4 bases short, with 16 bases between. This CDR3 contains 15 residues. In DNA, the CDR3 is TGTGCCAGCAGACCGGACGGCCCTCTAGGAAACACCATATATTTT. Protein product: CASRPDGPLGNTIYF.

This chain links TRBV7-2 with TRBJ2-1, with D possibly matching TRBD1 (5 bases). The length of the CDR3 is 16 residues. Between the trimmed V and J ends, which lost 2 bases and 3 bases, there was a span of 14 bases. Germline V gene data show CDR1 as SGHTA and CDR2 as FQGNSA. CDR3 residues: CASSLLGQLLYNEQFF. CDR3 in DNA: TGTGCCAGCAGCTTATTGGGGCAGCTACTCTACAATGAGCAGTTCTTC.

This chain links TRBV27 with TRBJ2-2, with a tentative D call TRBD2 (6 bases). This CDR3 has 17 amino acids. V gave up 2 bases and J gave up 4 bases, with 17 bases separating them. CDR1 MNHEY and CDR2 SMNVEV come from the germline V gene (reference sequence). CDR3 residues: CASSLSGGRMATGELFF. CDR3 nucleotide sequence: TGTGCCAGCAGTTTAAGTGGGGGGAGGATGGCCACCGGGGAGCTGTTTTTT.

The rearrangement uses TRBV10-3 and TRBJ2-7; D not resolved. V lost 8 bases to trimming and J lost 9 bases, with 14 bases between them. CDR3 size: 11 residues. The germline V gene has CDR1 ENHRY and CDR2 SYGVKD. This chain's CDR3 is CAIPAPFGQYV. CDR3 in DNA: TGTGCCATCCCCGCACCGTTCGGGCAGTACGTC.

The chain is built from TRBV19 and TRBJ2-3, with 8 bases that match TRBD1. Germline V gene data show CDR1 as LNHDA and CDR2 as SQIVND (reference sequence). The CDR3 spans 16 residues. Trimming removed 5 bases from V and 5 bases from J; junction bases left unmatched: 12. The CDR3 loop reads CASSFSGQGRLDTQYF. The CDR3 region has the DNA TGTGCCAGTAGTTTTTCCGGACAGGGAAGGCTAGATACGCAGTATTTT.